Listed below are T cell receptor beta chains from one sample, sequenced in a study of CD8+ T cells in alopecia areata. Profiling relied on immunoSEQ multiplex PCR, and the TCRdb table lists in-frame clones only, not all of them. The sample has about 140,000 clones; roughly 82% are singletons. Here the sequenced sample was CD8+ T cells sorted from blood, taken at week 4, from a patient treated with tofacitinib. The receptors stem from a human donor with alopecia areata. CDR3s include the opening cysteine and the closing phenylalanine or tryptophan. Each record gives: V gene, J gene, D gene, clone size, CDR3 DNA, CDR3 protein. A D gene is named only where the DNA matches it firmly. Clone sizes are given selectively: once, few, many, or a class where the clone is expanded.

V: TRBV13; J: TRBJ2-5; D: TRBD1; size: -; DNA: TGTGCCAGCAGCTTAGAAGGGGGCAGAGACCCCCTGACCCAGTACTTC; CDR3: CASSLEGGRDPLTQYF
V: TRBV6-1; J: TRBJ2-7; D: -; size: -; DNA: TGTGCCACAAAAAGCGGAAGTTGGCAGTACTTC; CDR3: CATKSGSWQYF
V: TRBV4-1; J: TRBJ1-2; D: -; size: -; DNA: TGCGCCAGCAGCCAAGATATCGGCGCAGGGGCCTATGGCTACACCTTC; CDR3: CASSQDIGAGAYGYTF
V: TRBV19; J: TRBJ2-7; D: -; size: -; DNA: TGTGCCAGTAGTATTACGTCCGAGTCCTACGAGCAGTACTTC; CDR3: CASSITSESYEQYF
V: TRBV7-8; J: TRBJ2-5; D: TRBD2; size: many; DNA: TGTGCCAGCAGCTTAGGGGAGGGTCAAGAGACCCAGTACTTC; CDR3: CASSLGEGQETQYF
V: TRBV6-5; J: TRBJ2-5; D: -; size: -; DNA: TGTGCCAGCAGCCGCTGGGGAAAGACCCAGTACTTC; CDR3: CASSRWGKTQYF
V: TRBV11-2; J: TRBJ2-3; D: TRBD1; size: -; DNA: TGTGCCAGCAGCCTTTCCTCCCGGGACAGGGGCACAGATACGCAGTATTTT; CDR3: CASSLSSRDRGTDTQYF
V: TRBV29-1; J: TRBJ2-7; D: -; size: -; DNA: TGCAGCGTTGAATCTCTAAAAGGAAGCTCCTACGAGCAGTACTTC; CDR3: CSVESLKGSSYEQYF
V: TRBV6-6; J: TRBJ2-7; D: TRBD1; size: once; DNA: TGTGCCAGCAGCGGGACAGGGGTTACCCCCTACGAGCAGTACTTC; CDR3: CASSGTGVTPYEQYF
V: TRBV5-5; J: TRBJ2-1; D: -; size: -; DNA: TGTGCCAGCAGCTTGATTTCCAGGGTGGTGAGGAATGAGCAGTTCTTC; CDR3: CASSLISRVVRNEQFF
V: TRBV13; J: TRBJ2-1; D: TRBD2; size: once; DNA: TGTGCCAGCAGCTTGGGATTTAGCGGGGGGAGCTCCTACAATGAGCAGTTCTTC; CDR3: CASSLGFSGGSSYNEQFF
V: TRBV27; J: TRBJ2-7; D: -; size: -; DNA: TGTGCCAGCAGTGTAGGGGGAGAAGACGAGCAGTACTTC; CDR3: CASSVGGEDEQYF
V: TRBV7-2; J: TRBJ2-2; D: -; size: -; DNA: TGTGCCAGCACCCCCGGACAGACGTCCCGTCCGGGGGAGCTGTTTTTT; CDR3: CASTPGQTSRPGELFF
V: TRBV10-3; J: TRBJ2-1; D: TRBD2; size: -; DNA: TGTGCCATCAGTCCCTCCTTCCTAGCGGGGGATTACAATGAGCAGTTCTTC; CDR3: CAISPSFLAGDYNEQFF
V: TRBV5-4; J: TRBJ2-1; D: TRBD2; size: -; DNA: TGTGCCAGCAGCTTGGTGACTAGCGGTTACAATGAGCAGTTCTTC; CDR3: CASSLVTSGYNEQFF
V: TRBV19; J: TRBJ2-1; D: -; size: medium-sized; DNA: TGTGCCAGTAGTTTGGGGGTAGGCAATGAGCAGTTCTTC; CDR3: CASSLGVGNEQFF
V: TRBV7-2; J: TRBJ2-6; D: TRBD1; size: -; DNA: TGTGCCAGCAGCGGACCGGGACAGGGGGCGCCTGGGGCCAACGTCCTGACTTTC; CDR3: CASSGPGQGAPGANVLTF
V: TRBV4-1; J: TRBJ2-7; D: -; size: -; DNA: TGCGCCAGCAGCCAAGTAGCTGACAGCTCCTACGAGCAGTACTTC; CDR3: CASSQVADSSYEQYF
V: TRBV30; J: TRBJ2-1; D: TRBD1; size: -; DNA: TGTGCCTGGAGTGATACTACAGGGGGCGCTGAGTTCTTC; CDR3: CAWSDTTGGAEFF
V: TRBV29-1; J: TRBJ2-7; D: -; size: -; DNA: TGCAGTCAGTCGGTCCGGGCTTGGTCCTACGAGCAGTACTTC; CDR3: CSQSVRAWSYEQYF
V: TRBV7-6; J: TRBJ2-7; D: TRBD1; size: -; DNA: TGTGCCAGCAGCGAGGACAGGGGCTACGAGCAGTACTTC; CDR3: CASSEDRGYEQYF
V: TRBV5-6; J: TRBJ2-7; D: -; size: -; DNA: TGTGCCAGCGGTCCTCCCTACGAGCAGTACTTC; CDR3: CASGPPYEQYF
V: TRBV7-3; J: TRBJ1-1; D: TRBD1; size: -; DNA: TGTGCCAGCAGCAACACAGGGGTCACTGAAGCTTTCTTT; CDR3: CASSNTGVTEAFF
V: TRBV30; J: TRBJ1-6; D: -; size: -; DNA: TGTGCCTGGAGTTTAGGCAGCCTCGGTTCACCCCTCCACTTT; CDR3: CAWSLGSLGSPLHF
V: TRBV2; J: TRBJ1-5; D: -; size: -; DNA: TGTGCCAGCAGTGAAAGCGGGGCTCAGCAGCCCCAGCATTTT; CDR3: CASSESGAQQPQHF
V: TRBV6-1; J: TRBJ2-7; D: -; size: -; DNA: TGTGCCAGCAGTGAAAGGGGATACGAGCAGTACTTC; CDR3: CASSERGYEQYF
V: TRBV2; J: TRBJ2-7; D: -; size: -; DNA: TGTGCCAGCAGTGGAGGCTCCTACGAGCAGTACTTC; CDR3: CASSGGSYEQYF
V: TRBV6-1; J: TRBJ2-1; D: TRBD1; size: once; DNA: TGTGCCAGCAGTGATAAGGACAGGGTATTTTCCTACAATGAGCAGTTCTTC; CDR3: CASSDKDRVFSYNEQFF
V: TRBV7-9; J: TRBJ1-1; D: TRBD1; size: -; DNA: TGTGCCAGCAGCCCGCAGGGGGCGAGGGACACTGAAGCTTTCTTT; CDR3: CASSPQGARDTEAFF
V: TRBV10-3; J: TRBJ2-1; D: TRBD1; size: -; DNA: TGTGCCATCAGTGAGGCCTCAGGGGGCCGGGGCAATGAGCAGTTCTTC; CDR3: CAISEASGGRGNEQFF
V: TRBV7-2; J: TRBJ1-5; D: TRBD1; size: -; DNA: TGTGCCAGCAGCCGGACAGGGGGCGGGAATCAGCCCCAGCATTTT; CDR3: CASSRTGGGNQPQHF